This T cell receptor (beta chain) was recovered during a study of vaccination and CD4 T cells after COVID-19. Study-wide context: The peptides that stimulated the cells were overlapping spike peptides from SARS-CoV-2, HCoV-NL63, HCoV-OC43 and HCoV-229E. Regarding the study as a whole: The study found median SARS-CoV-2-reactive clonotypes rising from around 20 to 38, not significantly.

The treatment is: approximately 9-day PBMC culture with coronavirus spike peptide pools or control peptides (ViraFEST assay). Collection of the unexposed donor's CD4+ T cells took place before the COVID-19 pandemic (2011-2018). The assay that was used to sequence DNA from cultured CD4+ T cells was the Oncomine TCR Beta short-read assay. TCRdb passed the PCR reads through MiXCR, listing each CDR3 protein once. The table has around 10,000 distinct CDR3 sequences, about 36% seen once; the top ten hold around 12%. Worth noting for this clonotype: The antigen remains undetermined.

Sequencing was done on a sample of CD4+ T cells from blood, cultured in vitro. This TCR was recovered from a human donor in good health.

This CDR3 is CASSLGAGGANTGELFF. The CDR3, as DNA: TGTGCCAGCAGCTTGGGAGCCGGGGGCGCGAACACCGGGGAGCTGTTTTTT. The chain joins TRBV7-9 to TRBJ2-2; D could derive from TRBD1 or TRBD2 (6 bases each). Germline lookup yields CDR1 SEHNR and CDR2 FQNEAQ (reference sequence). V gave up 3 bases and J gave up 0 bases, with 14 bases separating them. The CDR3 is 17 amino acids. The variable domain in full, with the rest retrieved from reference TRBV7-9 and TRBJ2-2, is DTGVSQNPRHKITKRGQNVTFRCDPISEHNRLYWYRQTLGQGPEFLTYFQNEAQLEKSRLLSDRFSAERPKGSFSTLEIQRTEQGDSAMYLCASSLGAGGANTGELFFGEGSRLTVL.